Each of the 16 T cell receptor beta chains below was sequenced from the same sample in a study of cytotoxic CD8 clonotypes in ibrutinib-treated CLL. Libraries were prepared by immunoSEQ multiplex PCR; TCRdb keeps only in-frame clonotypes and omits some of them. The sample has roughly 150,000 clones, approximately 77% seen once. Here the sequenced sample was PBMCs, taken after 12 months of ibrutinib treatment. These TCRs come from a human donor with chronic lymphocytic leukemia.

The chain carries TRBV7-9 and TRBJ2-7; 11 positions match TRBD2. The trim removed 1 base at V and 2 bases at J, leaving 13 bases unmatched. Germline CDR1 and CDR2: SEHNR and FQNEAQ (reference sequence). The CDR3 runs 19 residues. The CDR3 spells CASSLVGLAGLTETYEQYF. As DNA, the CDR3 is TGTGCCAGCAGCTTAGTCGGACTAGCGGGTTTAACGGAGACCTACGAGCAGTACTTC.

The chain recombines TRBV6-1 with TRBJ1-6; D is unclear. V was trimmed by 1 base and J by 9 bases, leaving 7 bases between them. The CDR3 loop spans 13 amino acids. The germline V gene has CDR1 MNHNS and CDR2 SASEGT. The CDR3 region is CASSEEVISPLHF. DNA of the CDR3: TGTGCCAGCAGTGAAGAGGTTATTTCACCCCTCCACTTT.

The chain couples TRBV11-2 to TRBJ2-7, with D possibly being TRBD2 (5 bases). Germline CDR1 is SGHAT and CDR2 is FQNNGV. The CDR3 contains 13 residues. Trimming took 2 bases from V and 6 from J, leaving 11 bases between them. The DNA for the CDR3 is TGTGCCAGCAGCTTACCCGCGGGCGGCGAGCAGTACTTC. This sequence encodes CASSLPAGGEQYF.

The V call is TRBV4-1, the J call TRBJ2-1, with D unresolved. CDR1 MGHRA and CDR2 YSYEKL come from the germline V gene. V was pared by 0 bases and J by 8 bases, with 5 bases between. CDR3 length equals 12 residues. In DNA form, the CDR3 reads TGCGCCAGCAGCCAAGATTCCGATGAGCAGTTCTTC. Its protein product is CASSQDSDEQFF.

Only a few counts were recorded for this clone. The rearrangement links TRBV18 to TRBJ2-7, with a weak D call TRBD1 (5 bases). The germline CDR1 and CDR2 sequences are KGHSH and LQKENI. V was pared by 0 bases and J by 4 bases, with 13 bases between. The CDR3 totals 15 residues. CDR3 sequence: CASSPPRGPSYEQYF. CDR3 nucleotide sequence: TGTGCCAGCTCACCACCTAGGGGTCCAAGTTACGAGCAGTACTTC.

This sequence joins TRBV11-2 and TRBJ1-2; D remains ambiguous. Looked up from germline, CDR1 is SGHAT and CDR2 is FQNNGV. V gave up 0 bases and J gave up 8 bases, with 10 bases separating them. The CDR3 consists of 13 residues. CDR3 DNA: TGTGCCAGCAGCTTAGAGTCGACGGGCGGCTACACCTTC. Its translation: CASSLESTGGYTF. The whole variable domain, remainder taken from reference TRBV11-2 and TRBJ1-2, is EAGVAQSPRYKIIEKRQSVAFWCNPISGHATLYWYQQILGQGPKLLIQFQNNGVVDDSQLPKDRFSAERLKGVDSTLKIQPAKLEDSAVYLCASSLESTGGYTFGSGTRLTVV.

Concerning this clone: This CDR3 is also generated by other DNA sequences in the sample. This chain uses TRBV19 with TRBJ2-3, with 10 bases identical to TRBD1. Germline V CDR1 and CDR2: LNHDA, SQIVND (reference sequence). The CDR3 sequence is 14 residues long. Trimming took 9 bases from V and 4 from J; bases not matched to a gene: 7. CDR3 loop: CASRDRGRSDTQYF. The CDR3 nucleotides read TGTGCCAGCCGGGACAGGGGTAGGTCAGATACGCAGTATTTT.

The chain recombines TRBV6-5 with TRBJ1-1, with D maybe TRBD1 (6 bases). Trimming left V 4 bases short and J 5 bases short, with 17 bases between. This CDR3 comprises 15 residues. CDR1 and CDR2 (germline): MNHEY, SVGAGI. Written as DNA, the CDR3 is TGTGCCAGCAGTTCGAGGGACATGATCGGGACTGAAGCTTTCTTT. Translation gives CASSSRDMIGTEAFF.

V usage is TRBV7-6 and J usage is TRBJ2-7; no definite D call. Germline V gene sequence: CDR1 SGHVS, CDR2 FNYEAQ. The V end was cut by 4 bases, the J end by 7 bases, with 8 bases between. This CDR3 is built from 11 residues. The CDR3 bases are TGTGCCAGCAGCTCAGAGTTGGAGCAGTACTTC. Residues: CASSSELEQYF.

The V gene is TRBV15, the J gene TRBJ2-2; 9 bases line up with TRBD2. The V and J ends lost 5 bases and 4 bases, in that order; junction bases with no gene match: 17. Germline CDR1 LNHNV, CDR2 YYDKDF (reference sequence). The CDR3 covers 19 residues. CDR3 protein: CATSPPRVKREAGTGELFF. As DNA, the CDR3 is TGTGCCACCAGCCCCCCCCGGGTGAAGCGGGAGGCGGGCACCGGGGAGCTGTTTTTT.

J is TRBJ2-7 and V is TRBV7-3, with TRBD1 matching 9 bases. This CDR3 is built from 16 residues. The germline V gene has CDR1 SGHTA and CDR2 FQGTGA. V was clipped by 2 bases and J by 6 bases; unmatched bases: 11. This CDR3 reads CASSLSGTGLGAEQYF. As DNA, the CDR3 is TGTGCCAGCAGCTTATCCGGGACAGGGTTAGGGGCCGAGCAGTACTTC.

This chain joins TRBV5-5 and TRBJ1-3; D gene ambiguous. The CDR3 runs to 17 residues. Germline CDR1 reads SGHKS; CDR2 reads YYEKEE (reference sequence). The V gene lost 0 bases and the J gene lost 2 bases, with 15 bases spanning the gap. In nucleotides, the CDR3 is TGTGCCAGCAGCTTGGTTCCCTGGGTTGGGACTGGAAACACCATATATTTT. Its protein product is CASSLVPWVGTGNTIYF. Full variable domain (outside the CDR3, taken from reference TRBV5-5 and TRBJ1-3): DAGVTQSPTHLIKTRGQQVTLRCSPISGHKSVSWYQQVLGQGPQFIFQYYEKEERGRGNFPDRFSARQFPNYSSELNVNALLLGDSALYLCASSLVPWVGTGNTIYFGEGSWLTVV.

For the CDR3, the DNA is TGCGCCAGCAGCTTGGCCGTGGAGGCGGAGCAGTTCTTC. Translating gives CASSLAVEAEQFF. V gene TRBV5-1 combines with J gene TRBJ2-1; D might be TRBD2 (5 bases). V shed 0 bases and J shed 10 bases, with 11 bases lying between them. The germline CDR1 and CDR2 sequences are SGHRS and YFSETQ. The CDR3 extends over 13 amino acids.

The chain is built from TRBV12-5 and TRBJ2-5; weak D call: TRBD2 (6 bases). Deletions cut 6 bases from V and 7 bases from J, with 15 bases between. Germline CDR1 and CDR2: LGHNT and FRNRAP. This CDR3 region has 13 residues. CDR3 coding DNA: TGTGCTAGTGGGCCGGGACTGGGAGCGACCCAGTACTTC. Residues: CASGPGLGATQYF. Supplemented by reference TRBV12-5 and TRBJ2-5, the full variable domain reads DARVTQTPRHKVTEMGQEVTMRCQPILGHNTVFWYRQTMMQGLELLAYFRNRAPLDDSGMPKDRFSAEMPDATLATLKIQPSEPRDSAVYFCASGPGLGATQYFGPGTRLLVL.

The rearrangement joins TRBV7-8 to TRBJ2-5; 15 bases fit TRBD2. V gave up 1 base and J gave up 5 bases; unmatched junction bases: 5. The germline CDR1 and CDR2 sequences are SGHVS and FQNEAQ. The CDR3 loop spans 17 amino acids. The CDR3 loop reads CASSLGTSGGGRETQYF. Written as DNA, the CDR3 is TGTGCCAGCAGCTTAGGGACTAGCGGGGGGGGCAGGGAGACCCAGTACTTC.

In this sample, this clone turned up once. The CDR3: CASSMSSTDNEKLFF. CDR3 nucleotide sequence: TGTGCCAGTAGTATGTCATCGACGGATAATGAAAAACTGTTTTTT. The rearrangement joins TRBV19 to TRBJ1-4; D is unresolved. Germline assignment: CDR1 LNHDA and CDR2 SQIVND (reference sequence). The length of the CDR3 is 15 residues. V lost 3 bases and J lost 4, with 12 bases in between.